This T cell receptor beta chain was sequenced in a study of T cells after yellow fever vaccination. By 5'RACE template switching, TCR cDNA was produced, with a universal primer site and UMIs added in the process. Via MiXCR, TCRdb re-called the 5' RACE reads, giving one row per CDR3 protein. The table has about 150,000 distinct CDR3 sequences, 6.6% seen once. Regarding this clonotype: The target antigen is unknown.

Findings of the study overall: Only a small proportion of the clonotypes turned up in both the CD4 and the CD8 compartments, likely arising from convergent recombination. Most primary-vaccination clones reappeared after the booster (about 97% CD4, 75% to 90% CD8).

This sample comprised CD4+ T cells sorted from PBMCs, obtained 10 days after the yellow fever booster vaccination. The receptor was derived from a man aged 30 to 39 who received the YFV17D yellow fever vaccine.

The chain's CDR3 is CASRWTTGELFF. The CDR3 DNA reads TGTGCCAGCAGATGGACTACCGGGGAGCTGTTTTTT. The rearrangement links TRBV7-2 to TRBJ2-2, with D possibly TRBD2 on 5 matching bases. The germline V and J ends were trimmed by 6 bases and 5 bases, with 7 bases remaining between them. The germline CDR1 and CDR2 sequences are SGHTA and FQGNSA. The CDR3 contains 12 residues.